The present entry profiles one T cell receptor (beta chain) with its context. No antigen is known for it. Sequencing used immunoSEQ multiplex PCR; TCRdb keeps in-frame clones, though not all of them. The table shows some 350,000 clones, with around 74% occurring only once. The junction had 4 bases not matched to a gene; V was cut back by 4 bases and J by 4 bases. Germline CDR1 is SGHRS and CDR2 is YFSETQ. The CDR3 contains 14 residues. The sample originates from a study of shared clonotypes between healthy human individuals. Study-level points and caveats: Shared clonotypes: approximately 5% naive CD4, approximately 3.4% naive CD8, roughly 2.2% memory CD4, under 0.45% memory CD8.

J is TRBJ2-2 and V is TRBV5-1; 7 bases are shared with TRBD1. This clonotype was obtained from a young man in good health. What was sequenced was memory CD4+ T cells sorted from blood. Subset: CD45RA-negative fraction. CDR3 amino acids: CASSLGQVTGELFF. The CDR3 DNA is TGCGCCAGCAGCCTCGGACAGGTCACCGGGGAGCTGTTTTTT.